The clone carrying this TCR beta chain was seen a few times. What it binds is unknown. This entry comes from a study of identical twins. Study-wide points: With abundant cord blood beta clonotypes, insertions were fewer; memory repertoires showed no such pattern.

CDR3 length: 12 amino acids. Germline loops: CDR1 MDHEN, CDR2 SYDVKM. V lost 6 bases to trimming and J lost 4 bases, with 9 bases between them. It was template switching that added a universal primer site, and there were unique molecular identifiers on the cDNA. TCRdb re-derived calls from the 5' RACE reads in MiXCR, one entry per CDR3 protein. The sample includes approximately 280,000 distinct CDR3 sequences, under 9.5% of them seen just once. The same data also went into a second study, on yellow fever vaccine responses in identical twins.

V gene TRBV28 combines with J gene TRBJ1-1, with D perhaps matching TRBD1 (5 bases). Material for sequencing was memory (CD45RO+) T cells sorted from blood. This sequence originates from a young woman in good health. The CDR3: CASRNGGTEAFF. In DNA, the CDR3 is TGTGCCAGCAGAAATGGGGGCACTGAAGCTTTCTTT.